This TCR beta chain was recovered during a study of T cell changes during pregnancy in multiple sclerosis. V lost 3 bases and J lost 7; bases outside the gene matches: 14. The CDR3 runs to 16 residues. Germline V gene lookup returns CDR1 MNHEY and CDR2 SMNVEV (reference sequence). The repertoire was sequenced with immunoSEQ multiplex PCR; TCRdb's copy has only in-frame clones and lacks some. The sample consists of fewer than 20,000 clones, about 89% of them appearing once. The sequence derives from a female donor in good health, enrolled as a control in a pregnancy study. This chain uses TRBV27 with TRBJ1-2; 7 bases are a match to TRBD1. This sample comprised CD8+ T cells from peripheral blood mononuclear cells, obtained in the second trimester of pregnancy. The CDR3 region is CASSFPDRADPGGYTF. The CDR3 region has the DNA TGTGCCAGCAGTTTCCCCGACAGGGCTGATCCAGGTGGCTACACCTTC.